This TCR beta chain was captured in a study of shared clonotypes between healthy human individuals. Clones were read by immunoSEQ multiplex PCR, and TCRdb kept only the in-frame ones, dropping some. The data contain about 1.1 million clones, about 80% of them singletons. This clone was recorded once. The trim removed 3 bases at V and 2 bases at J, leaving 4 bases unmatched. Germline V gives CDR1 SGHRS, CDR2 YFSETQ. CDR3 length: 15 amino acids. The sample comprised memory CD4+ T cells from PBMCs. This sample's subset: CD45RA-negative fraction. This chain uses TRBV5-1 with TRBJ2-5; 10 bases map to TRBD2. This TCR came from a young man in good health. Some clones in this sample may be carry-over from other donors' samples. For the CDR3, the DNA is TGCGCCAGCAGCTCACAAGCGGGAGGGCAAGAGACCCAGTACTTC. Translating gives CASSSQAGGQETQYF. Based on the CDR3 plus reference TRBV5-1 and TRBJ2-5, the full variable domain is KAGVTQTPRYLIKTRGQQVTLSCSPISGHRSVSWYQQTPGQGLQFLFEYFSETQRNKGNFPGRFSGRQFSNSRSEMNVSTLELGDSALYLCASSSQAGGQETQYFGPGTRLLVL.